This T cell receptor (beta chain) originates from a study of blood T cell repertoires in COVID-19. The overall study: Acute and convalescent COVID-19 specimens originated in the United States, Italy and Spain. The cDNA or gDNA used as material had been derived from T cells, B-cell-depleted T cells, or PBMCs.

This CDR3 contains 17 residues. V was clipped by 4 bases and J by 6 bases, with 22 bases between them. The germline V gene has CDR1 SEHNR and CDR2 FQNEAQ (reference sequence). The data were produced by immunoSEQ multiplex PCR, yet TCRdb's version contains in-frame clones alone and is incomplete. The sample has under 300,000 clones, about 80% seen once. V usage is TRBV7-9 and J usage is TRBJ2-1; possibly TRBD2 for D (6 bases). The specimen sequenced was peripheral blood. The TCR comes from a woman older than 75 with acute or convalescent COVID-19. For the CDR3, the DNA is TGTGCCAGCAGCTCTCGCCCCGGTGCGGGGCTCTTCAATGAGCAGTTCTTC. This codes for CASSSRPGAGLFNEQFF.